The present T cell receptor (beta chain) was sequenced within a study of radiation and T cells in renal cell carcinoma. Study results and limitations: Dominant CDR3 motifs occupied more repertoire in irradiated than control tumors.

This clone was counted only a few times. Its antigen is undetermined. V lost 0 bases and J 5 bases, leaving 9 bases between the germline ends. This CDR3 is built from 14 residues. Germline values: CDR1 SGHRS, CDR2 YFSETQ. Method: immunoSEQ multiplex PCR; TCRdb's copy keeps in-frame clones and lacks some. The top ten clones hold about 20% of a sample with 9,100 or so clones, 55% to 65% of them seen once. The treatment is: treatment-naive control, cytoreductive nephrectomy. The patient's renal cell carcinoma had clear cell pathology. The rearrangement links TRBV5-1 to TRBJ2-1; D not resolved. This TCR was recovered from a man in his sixties with renal cell carcinoma. The sample was tumor tissue, taken from a patient whose treatment was nephrectomy without radiotherapy. CDR3 bases: TGCGCCAGCAGCTTGGGGTCTCAGAACAATGAGCAGTTCTTC. This translates into CASSLGSQNNEQFF.